One and the same sample provided the 32 T cell receptor beta chains below, sequenced in a study of response to subunit inactivated influenza vaccine (dated 2018 in TCRdb). Libraries came from RT-PCR. The reads were generated on an Illumina HiSeq 2500. TCRdb reworked the public reads: Q25 trimming with fastp, MiXCR clone assembly, productive beta chains retained. A single entry per CDR3 protein holds the most common genes and DNA from its merged rows. For this sample the table gives more than 700,000 distinct CDR3 sequences, of which around 20% were detected only once. The ten largest account for around 9.6% of the sample. Sample: PBMCs from blood, taken less than 6 days after vaccination. The source of these receptors is a man in his fifties who received an inactivated influenza vaccine. Donor details come from another sample of the same person, matched by shared clones.

On this clonotype: An end of the junction differs from the germline gene, which may be a read error. The chain has TRBV12-3 or TRBV12-4 and TRBJ1-4, with D perhaps matching TRBD1 (5 bases). The CDR3 covers 15 residues. The CDR3 loop is CASSPSGVRSEKLSF. Written as DNA, the CDR3 is TGTGCCAGCAGCCCCTCGGGGGTAAGGAGTGAAAAACTGTCTTTT.

The chain has TRBV20-1 and TRBJ2-3; 7 bases agree with TRBD2. CDR3 length equals 13 residues. Germline V CDR1 and CDR2: DFQATT, SNEGSKA (reference sequence). The V gene end was trimmed by 4 bases and the J gene end by 4 bases; junction bases not matched to a gene: 5. In DNA form, the CDR3 reads TGCAGTGCTACCCGGACTAGTGCAGATACGCAGTATTTT. This translates into CSATRTSADTQYF.

The chain combines TRBV4-1 with TRBJ2-7; 7 bases are a match to TRBD2. V lost 3 bases, J lost 0 bases, and 5 bases stayed unmatched. Germline CDR1 is MGHRA and CDR2 is YSYEKL. The CDR3 length is 15 residues. This CDR3 is CASSQSGTDSYEQYF. CDR3 sequence (DNA): TGCGCCAGCAGCCAGAGCGGGACCGACTCCTACGAGCAGTACTTC.

The CDR3 protein is CAWSVRLSDTQYF. The CDR3 nucleotides read TGTGCCTGGAGTGTACGCCTCTCAGATACGCAGTATTTT. The rearrangement joins TRBV30 to TRBJ2-3; no definite D call. Trimming stripped 0 bases from V and 4 bases from J, with 8 bases between. The CDR3 loop spans 13 amino acids. Germline assignment: CDR1 GTSNPN and CDR2 SVGIG (reference sequence).

The V and J genes are TRBV29-1 and TRBJ2-5; D gene ambiguous. V gave up 7 bases and J gave up 4 bases, with 10 bases separating them. The CDR3 is made up of 11 amino acids. The V gene's germline CDR1 is SQVTM and CDR2 ANQGSEA. The CDR3 DNA reads as TGCAGCGCCGCCGTGGTAGAGACCCAGTACTTC. Translation: CSAAVVETQYF.

This clonotype came up a few times. The chain employs TRBV20-1 and TRBJ2-2, with TRBD2 matching over 8 bases. The V segment lost 1 base and the J segment 4 bases; nucleotides outside the gene matches: 5. There are 15 residues in the CDR3. Germline CDR1 reads DFQATT; CDR2 reads SNEGSKA (reference sequence). Written as DNA, the CDR3 is TGCAGTGCTAGAGCCGGGACTAGTCCCACCGGGGAGCTGTTTTTT. Its protein product is CSARAGTSPTGELFF.

The rearrangement joins TRBV21-1 to TRBJ1-2. TRBV21-1 represents a pseudogene. CDR3 length: 15 residues. CDR3 DNA: TGTGCCAGCAGCGAAACTAAGGGAGTTAACTATGGCTACACCTTC. Protein product: CASSETKGVNYGYTF.

There are many counts of this clonotype. The chain combines TRBV6-2 or TRBV6-3 with TRBJ2-2; D not certain. V lost 2 bases to trimming and J lost 6 bases, with 1 base between them. This CDR3 has 11 amino acids. Per the germline V gene, CDR1 is MNHEY and CDR2 is SVGEGT. CDR3 coding DNA: TGTGCCAGCAGTTACCCCGGGGAGCTGTTTTTT. This encodes CASSYPGELFF.

A few counts support this clonotype. The rearrangement uses TRBV15 and TRBJ2-5; maybe TRBD2 (5 bases). Germline CDR1 and CDR2: LNHNV and YYDKDF (reference sequence). The V gene lost 5 bases and the J gene lost 2 bases, with 12 bases spanning the gap. This CDR3 is built from 14 residues. The CDR3 sequence is CATSQGAAQETQYF. The DNA for the CDR3 is TGTGCCACCAGCCAAGGAGCGGCTCAAGAGACCCAGTACTTC.

V usage is TRBV7-3 and J usage is TRBJ2-1; 7 nucleotides align to TRBD2. Looked up from germline, CDR1 is SGHTA and CDR2 is FQGTGA. The CDR3 contains 15 residues. V dropped 2 bases and J dropped 6; count of bases not matched to a gene: 7. CDR3 region: CASSLYGEGVNEQFF. Here the CDR3 DNA reads TGTGCCAGCAGCTTATACGGGGAGGGCGTCAATGAGCAGTTCTTC.

The V and J genes are TRBV5-4 and TRBJ1-1; no clear D gene. Germline V gives CDR1 SGHNT, CDR2 YYREEE (reference sequence). The CDR3 is made up of 14 amino acids. Trimming took 3 bases from V and 6 from J, leaving 15 bases between them. CDR3 sequence (DNA): TGTGCCAGCAGCTGGGAACCGACCCGAGCTGAAGCTTTCTTT. It codes for CASSWEPTRAEAFF.

This clonotype came up many times. In DNA form, the CDR3 reads TGTGCCAGCAGTTCCAACCCGGGACGACAATACAATGAGCAGTTCTTC. It encodes CASSSNPGRQYNEQFF. This chain uses TRBV27 with TRBJ2-1; either TRBD1 or TRBD2 may fit D (5 bases each). The germline CDR1 and CDR2 sequences are MNHEY and SMNVEV (reference sequence). Deletions cut 4 bases from V and 4 bases from J, with 17 bases between. This CDR3 is 16 amino acids long.

This clonotype was found a few times. The rearrangement links TRBV5-1 to TRBJ2-5; TRBD2 aligns across 13 bases. The V gene's germline CDR1 is SGHRS and CDR2 YFSETQ. The J segment lost 3 bases and the V segment lost 1 base, leaving 3 bases of the junction unmatched. The CDR3 spans 16 residues. As DNA, the CDR3 is TGCGCCAGCAGCTTGAGCGGACTAGCGGGAGAAGAGACCCAGTACTTC. Protein product: CASSLSGLAGEETQYF.

DNA of the CDR3: TGCAGTGCTAGACGCCAGGGGAATGGTTACGAGCAGTACTTC. Translation gives CSARRQGNGYEQYF. This sequence joins TRBV20-1 and TRBJ2-7, with D maybe TRBD1 (6 bases). V dropped 2 bases and J dropped 4 bases, with 15 bases sitting between them. Per germline, CDR1 DFQATT and CDR2 SNEGSKA (reference sequence). There are 14 residues in the CDR3.

This clonotype has a handful of counts. The rearrangement joins TRBV28 to TRBJ2-3; TRBD1 aligns across 8 bases. The V gene's germline CDR1 is MDHEN and CDR2 SYDVKM. This CDR3 spans 13 amino acids. V lost 5 bases, J lost 11 bases, and 9 bases stayed unmatched. The CDR3 sequence is CASSTLQGGVQYF. The DNA for the CDR3 is TGTGCCAGCAGTACACTACAGGGGGGCGTGCAGTATTTT.

This chain links TRBV10-3 with TRBJ1-5; 10 nucleotides match TRBD1. J was trimmed by 2 bases and V by 4 bases; bases with no gene match: 2. CDR3 length equals 15 residues. Germline-derived CDR1 and CDR2 are ENHRY and SYGVKD. CDR3 sequence: CAISGTGGGNQPQHF. The CDR3 bases are TGTGCCATCAGTGGGACAGGGGGAGGCAATCAGCCCCAGCATTTT.

Concerning this clonotype itself: A much larger clone differs by one base, so this may be a read error. V usage is TRBV4-3 and J usage is TRBJ2-3; D not certain. The CDR3 runs 13 residues. Trimming took off 0 bases at V and 2 bases at J, with 3 bases between the two ends. Germline loops: CDR1 LGHNA, CDR2 YSLEER. The DNA of the CDR3 is TGCGCCAGCAGCCAAGATCCCACAGATACGCAGTATTTT. This translates into CASSQDPTDTQYF.

This clonotype turned up a few times. The V gene is TRBV5-1, the J gene TRBJ2-7; 12 nucleotides line up with TRBD1. The germline V gene encodes CDR1 SGHRS and CDR2 YFSETQ. V was pared by 5 bases and J by 2 bases, with 8 bases of the junction left unmatched. This CDR3 is 16 amino acids long. The CDR3 is CASSNIRDRGPYEQYF. The CDR3 DNA sequence: TGCGCCAGCAGTAACATTCGGGACAGGGGGCCCTACGAGCAGTACTTC.

This rearrangement joins TRBV20-1 to TRBJ2-3, with 9 bases matching TRBD2. Per germline, CDR1 DFQATT and CDR2 SNEGSKA (reference sequence). This CDR3 contains 15 residues. The J segment lost 6 bases and the V segment lost 4 bases, leaving 11 bases of the junction unmatched. The CDR3: CSATRGGGAKDTQYF. The CDR3 coding sequence is TGCAGTGCTACCAGGGGCGGGGGGGCCAAGGATACGCAGTATTTT.

The genes are TRBV20-1 and TRBJ2-1; 7 nucleotides agree with TRBD2. The CDR3 has 15 amino acids. J gave up 0 bases and V 0 bases, and 2 bases lay outside the gene matches. Germline CDR1 DFQATT, CDR2 SNEGSKA (reference sequence). Written as DNA, the CDR3 is TGCAGTGCTAGAGATGGCGGGAGCTCCTACAATGAGCAGTTCTTC. Translating it yields CSARDGGSSYNEQFF.

This clonotype appeared a few times. J is TRBJ1-2 and V is TRBV12-3 or TRBV12-4, with D unclear. V was shortened by 3 bases and J by 5 bases, with 13 bases between the two germline ends. The CDR3 sequence is 14 residues long. The CDR3 reads CASSLGSSRYGYTF. The CDR3 DNA sequence: TGTGCCAGCAGTTTGGGTTCTAGTAGGTATGGCTACACCTTC.

The chain employs TRBV2 and TRBJ2-5, with TRBD2 identical over 10 bases. V lost 2 bases, J lost 5 bases, and 2 bases stayed unmatched. The CDR3 length is 14 residues. The germline V gene has CDR1 SNHLY and CDR2 FYNNEI. In DNA form, the CDR3 reads TGTGCCAGCAGTGAACTAGCGGGAGTTGAGACCCAGTACTTC. This encodes CASSELAGVETQYF. Looking up the rest from reference TRBV2 and TRBJ2-5 gives the full variable domain: EPEVTQTPSHQVTQMGQEVILRCVPISNHLYFYWYRQILGQKVEFLVSFYNNEISEKSEIFDDQFSVERPDGSNFTLKIRSTKLEDSAMYFCASSELAGVETQYFGPGTRLLVL.

In its sample, this clonotype was seen a few times. In DNA form, the CDR3 reads TGTGCCATCAGTGAGTCGGAGGCGAACACCGGGGAGCTGTTTTTT. Encoded protein: CAISESEANTGELFF. This sequence joins TRBV10-3 and TRBJ2-2; D is possibly TRBD2 (5 bases). This CDR3 region has 15 residues. The V end lost 0 bases, the J end lost 0 bases, and 5 bases lay between the germline ends. Germline-derived CDR1 and CDR2 are ENHRY and SYGVKD.

CDR3 DNA sequence: TGTGCCAGCAGTTTCTCGAACGAGCAGTACTTC. Translating gives CASSFSNEQYF. J is TRBJ2-7 and V is TRBV12-3 or TRBV12-4, with D unresolved. The CDR3 covers 11 residues. The V end was cut by 3 bases, the J end by 5 bases, with 5 bases between.

This clonotype was counted only a few times. The gene calls are TRBV10-3 and TRBJ2-5; the D is unclear. Trimming stripped 10 bases from V and 5 bases from J, with 17 bases between. Germline assignment: CDR1 ENHRY and CDR2 SYGVKD. The length of the CDR3 is 13 residues. The CDR3 DNA reads TGTGCCACCACGGACCGCCTTCCGGAGACCCAGTACTTC. Translating gives CATTDRLPETQYF.

This clonotype was recorded a few times. V and J are TRBV3-1 and TRBJ2-5; 7 bases line up with TRBD1. The junction had 9 bases not matched to a gene; V was cut back by 0 bases and J by 2 bases. From germline, CDR1 is LGHDT and CDR2 YNNKEL (reference sequence). The CDR3 has 17 amino acids. This chain's CDR3 is CASSQDRKRGRQETQYF. In DNA, the CDR3 is TGTGCCAGCAGCCAAGATCGAAAAAGGGGGCGGCAAGAGACCCAGTACTTC.

The rearrangement links TRBV4-3 to TRBJ1-2; D possibly corresponds to TRBD1 (6 bases). CDR3 length equals 15 residues. The V and J ends lost 0 bases and 8 bases respectively, with 16 bases between them. Germline CDR1 reads LGHNA; CDR2 reads YSLEER. The CDR3 sequence is CASSQDPRTDSGYTF. The CDR3 region has the DNA TGCGCCAGCAGCCAAGACCCGCGGACAGACTCAGGCTACACCTTC.

This clonotype was picked up a small number of times. The chain has TRBV20-1 and TRBJ1-1, with D unresolved. Germline CDR1 and CDR2: DFQATT and SNEGSKA (reference sequence). V lost 2 bases and J lost 4, with 8 bases in between. This CDR3 contains 12 residues. The CDR3 nucleotides are TGCAGTGCTAGACATCCAAGCACTGAAGCTTTCTTT. It encodes CSARHPSTEAFF.

With respect to this clonotype: A read error may be the cause here, since a much bigger clone is one base away. Since no conserved phenylalanine or tryptophan closes the CDR3, a read error is the likely cause. The gene calls are TRBV15 and TRBJ2-7; D gene uncertain. Germline loops: CDR1 LNHNV, CDR2 YYDKDF (reference sequence). The CDR3 totals 14 residues. V was shortened by 0 bases and J by 4 bases, with 10 bases between the two germline ends. CDR3 residues: CATSRDSRLYEQYI. The DNA for the CDR3 is TGTGCCACCAGCAGAGATTCACGGCTATACGAGCAGTACATC.

This clonotype was counted between two and nine times. The V and J genes are TRBV18 and TRBJ1-1; perhaps TRBD1 as D (6 bases). The CDR3 runs 12 residues. V was shortened by 4 bases and J by 11 bases, with 14 bases between the two germline ends. Germline V gene data show CDR1 as KGHSH and CDR2 as LQKENI. Here the CDR3 DNA reads TGTGCCAGCTCACTGGACAGAAATGACGCTTTCTTT. Translation: CASSLDRNDAFF.

This clonotype has more than one count but fewer than ten. This chain connects TRBV4-2 to TRBJ1-2; D possibly corresponds to TRBD1 (5 bases). CDR3 length: 14 residues. Germline V gene lookup returns CDR1 LGHNA and CDR2 YNFKEQ. Trimming left V 0 bases short and J 6 bases short, with 11 bases between. The CDR3 region is CASSQDVTVDGYTF. The CDR3 DNA reads TGTGCCAGCAGCCAAGATGTGACAGTGGATGGCTACACCTTC.

The chain carries TRBV15 and TRBJ2-5, with TRBD1 matching 8 bases. The CDR3 totals 15 residues. In germline, CDR1 is LNHNV, CDR2 YYDKDF (reference sequence). The V gene end was trimmed by 0 bases and the J gene end by 2 bases; junction bases not matched to a gene: 2. CDR3 sequence reads: CATSREGQGQETQYF. The DNA of the CDR3 is TGTGCCACCAGCAGAGAAGGACAGGGACAAGAGACCCAGTACTTC. Together with reference TRBV15 and TRBJ2-5, the CDR3 gives the full variable domain: DAMVIQNPRYQVTQFGKPVTLSCSQTLNHNVMYWYQQKSSQAPKLLFHYYDKDFNNEADTPDNFQSRRPNTSFCFLDIRSPGLGDTAMYLCATSREGQGQETQYFGPGTRLLVL.